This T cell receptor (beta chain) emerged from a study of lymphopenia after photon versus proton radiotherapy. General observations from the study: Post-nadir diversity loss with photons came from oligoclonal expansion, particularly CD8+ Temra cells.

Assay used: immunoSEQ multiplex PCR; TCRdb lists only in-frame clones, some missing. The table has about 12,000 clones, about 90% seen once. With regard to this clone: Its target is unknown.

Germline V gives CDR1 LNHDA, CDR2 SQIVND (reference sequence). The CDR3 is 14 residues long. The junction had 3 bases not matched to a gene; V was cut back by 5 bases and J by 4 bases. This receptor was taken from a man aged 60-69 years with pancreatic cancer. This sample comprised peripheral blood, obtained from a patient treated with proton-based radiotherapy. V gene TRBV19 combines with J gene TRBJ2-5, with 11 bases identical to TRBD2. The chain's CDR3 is CASSGGLAGETQYF. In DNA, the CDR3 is TGTGCCAGTAGTGGCGGACTAGCGGGAGAGACCCAGTACTTC.